These T cell receptor beta chains were read from a single sample in a study of beta chain features in type 1 diabetes. Method: immunoSEQ multiplex PCR; TCRdb's copy keeps in-frame clones and lacks some. Among 350,000 to 400,000 clones listed, around 16% were seen once. Sequencing was done on a sample of naive CD4+ T cells from blood. These receptors originate from a woman in her late teens or twenties in good health. Both conserved end residues are part of each CDR3. The order of the fields is clone size, CDR3 length, V gene, D gene, J gene, CDR3 protein, CDR3 DNA. A D gene is named only where the DNA matches it firmly. Clone sizes are given selectively: once, few, many, or a class where the clone is expanded.

few	13	TRBV7-2	.	TRBJ2-3	CASSSLRGDTQYF	TGTGCCAGCAGCTCCCTCAGGGGCGATACGCAGTATTTT
few	14	TRBV7-9	.	TRBJ2-2	CASSLSRNTGELFF	TGTGCCAGCAGCTTAAGCCGGAACACCGGGGAGCTGTTTTTT
.	15	TRBV7-9	TRBD1	TRBJ2-7	CASSLLPGQGYEQYF	TGTGCCAGCAGCTTGCTACCGGGACAGGGCTACGAGCAGTACTTC
few	17	TRBV29-1	TRBD2	TRBJ2-1	CSVLWRLAGGSYNEQFF	TGCAGCGTCCTATGGAGACTAGCGGGAGGCTCCTACAATGAGCAGTTCTTC
.	15	TRBV30	TRBD1	TRBJ2-7	CAWQGAGTGAWGQYF	TGTGCCTGGCAGGGGGCCGGGACAGGGGCGTGGGGTCAGTACTTC
.	19	TRBV18	TRBD2	TRBJ2-1	CASSPLSTQGGRAINEQFF	TGTGCCAGCTCACCACTCTCAACCCAGGGCGGGAGGGCCATCAATGAGCAGTTCTTC
few	12	TRBV7-2	.	TRBJ2-5	CASSYTRGTQYF	TGTGCCAGCAGCTACACCCGAGGGACCCAGTACTTC
few	14	TRBV27	.	TRBJ2-1	CASRGSSSYNEQFF	TGTGCCAGCCGAGGTTCAAGCTCCTACAATGAGCAGTTCTTC
.	16	TRBV11-2	.	TRBJ2-3	CASSLVAGGIRDTQYF	TGTGCCAGCAGCTTAGTCGCTGGGGGGATTAGGGATACGCAGTATTTT
.	14	TRBV11-2	TRBD1	TRBJ2-2	CASSWDRYTGELFF	TGTGCCAGCAGCTGGGACAGATACACCGGGGAGCTGTTTTTT
.	12	TRBV30	.	TRBJ1-2	CAWGGANYGYTF	TGTGCCTGGGGAGGAGCAAACTATGGCTACACCTTC
few	17	TRBV7-2	TRBD2	TRBJ2-1	CASNPTNLAGGPNEQFF	TGTGCCAGCAACCCTACCAACCTAGCGGGAGGCCCCAATGAGCAGTTCTTC
.	12	TRBV5-6	.	TRBJ1-2	CASSLVQGGYTF	TGTGCCAGCAGCTTGGTCCAGGGAGGCTACACCTTC
few	15	TRBV6-6	TRBD1	TRBJ1-5	CASSRDREGNQPQHF	TGTGCCAGCAGTAGGGACAGGGAAGGGAATCAGCCCCAGCATTTT
few	17	TRBV4-2	TRBD2	TRBJ2-1	CASSQAGGFASYNEQFF	TGTGCCAGCAGCCAAGCGGGAGGATTTGCATCCTACAATGAGCAGTTCTTC
few	14	TRBV29-1	TRBD1	TRBJ2-4	CSVSAGTDKNIQYF	TGCAGCGTTTCCGCCGGGACAGACAAAAACATTCAGTACTTC
.	13	TRBV30	.	TRBJ1-5	CAWSRQGNQPQHF	TGTGCCTGGAGTCGACAGGGCAATCAGCCCCAGCATTTT
.	13	TRBV25-1	.	TRBJ2-5	CATLGQPGETQYF	TGTGCCACCCTAGGACAGCCGGGGGAGACCCAGTACTTC
.	15	TRBV7-7	TRBD2	TRBJ2-1	CASSWGLADYNEQFF	TGTGCCAGCAGCTGGGGACTAGCGGATTACAATGAGCAGTTCTTC
.	15	TRBV25-1	TRBD1	TRBJ2-7	CASSDLPLGGHEQYF	TGTGCCAGCAGCGACCTTCCCCTAGGGGGCCACGAGCAGTACTTC
few	13	TRBV18	.	TRBJ1-5	CASSQGSDQPQHF	TGTGCCAGCTCCCAGGGAAGCGATCAGCCCCAGCATTTT
few	14	TRBV6-5	TRBD1	TRBJ2-1	CATAWTGVSNEQFF	TGTGCCACCGCCTGGACAGGGGTGAGCAATGAGCAGTTCTTC
few	16	TRBV28	TRBD2	TRBJ2-2	CASSPGLAGLTGELFF	TGTGCCAGCAGCCCGGGACTAGCGGGGCTCACCGGGGAGCTGTTTTTT
.	14	TRBV5-1	.	TRBJ2-7	CASSLEARQQVQYF	TGCGCCAGCAGCTTGGAAGCCCGGCAGCAGGTGCAGTACTTC
few	14	TRBV18	.	TRBJ2-5	CASSPPRPEETQYF	TGTGCCAGCTCACCACCTCGTCCAGAAGAGACCCAGTACTTC
few	14	TRBV6-6	.	TRBJ1-5	CAITAGNGNQPQHF	TGTGCCATCACGGCAGGGAACGGCAATCAGCCCCAGCATTTT
once	15	TRBV5-4	.	TRBJ2-5	CATSLGTRLRETQYF	TGTGCCACCTCGCTAGGGACAAGGCTAAGGGAGACCCAGTACTTC
few	13	TRBV2	.	TRBJ1-4	CASSGQGFEKLFF	TGTGCCAGCAGTGGCCAGGGCTTCGAAAAACTGTTTTTT
few	16	TRBV11-1	TRBD1	TRBJ2-5	CASSILRQGGRETQYF	TGTGCCAGCAGCATCCTGCGACAGGGGGGTAGAGAGACCCAGTACTTC
few	14	TRBV28	.	TRBJ2-4	CASSLFLAKNIQYF	TGTGCCAGCAGTTTGTTCCTAGCCAAAAACATTCAGTACTTC
few	14	TRBV5-1	TRBD2	TRBJ2-5	CASSSSGSKETQYF	TGCGCCAGCAGCTCTAGCGGGAGTAAGGAGACCCAGTACTTC
.	13	TRBV4-3	TRBD2	TRBJ2-1	CATRGGPGNEQFF	TGCGCTACAAGGGGAGGGCCGGGTAATGAGCAGTTCTTC
few	14	TRBV5-1	TRBD1	TRBJ1-5	CASSRDRGGQPQHF	TGCGCCAGCAGCCGGGACAGGGGCGGTCAGCCCCAGCATTTT
.	18	TRBV23-1	TRBD1	TRBJ2-7	CASSQSVRQGAQGGEQYF	TGCGCCAGCAGTCAATCGGTGAGACAGGGGGCGCAGGGCGGGGAGCAGTACTTC
.	15	TRBV6-1	.	TRBJ1-1	CASIGNPGANTEAFF	TGTGCCAGCATTGGAAATCCCGGAGCGAACACTGAAGCTTTCTTT
.	14	TRBV6-5	TRBD2	TRBJ2-3	CASSQSGTGDTQYF	TGTGCCAGCAGCCAGAGCGGGACCGGCGATACGCAGTATTTT
few	12	TRBV30	.	TRBJ1-2	CARTGTADGYTF	TGTGCCCGAACAGGGACGGCGGATGGCTACACCTTC
few	15	TRBV6-5	.	TRBJ2-3	CASSYSSNPGDTQYF	TGTGCCAGCAGTTACTCATCGAATCCGGGGGATACGCAGTATTTT
.	14	TRBV9	.	TRBJ2-7	CASSVGRGTYEQYF	TGTGCCAGCAGCGTAGGGCGAGGAACCTACGAGCAGTACTTC
.	15	TRBV5-4	.	TRBJ1-1	CASSGTGQLNTEAFF	TGTGCCAGCAGCGGTACTGGACAGCTGAACACTGAAGCTTTCTTT